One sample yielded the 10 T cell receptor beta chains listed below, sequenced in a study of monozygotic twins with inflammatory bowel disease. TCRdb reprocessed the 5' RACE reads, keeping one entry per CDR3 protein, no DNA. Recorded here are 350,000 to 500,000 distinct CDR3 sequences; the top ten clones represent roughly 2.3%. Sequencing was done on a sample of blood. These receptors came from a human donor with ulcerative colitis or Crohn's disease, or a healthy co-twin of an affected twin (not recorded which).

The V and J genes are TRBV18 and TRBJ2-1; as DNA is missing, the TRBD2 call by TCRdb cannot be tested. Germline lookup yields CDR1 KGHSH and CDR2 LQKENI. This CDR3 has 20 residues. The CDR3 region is CASSPLPTSGRSINTNEQFF.

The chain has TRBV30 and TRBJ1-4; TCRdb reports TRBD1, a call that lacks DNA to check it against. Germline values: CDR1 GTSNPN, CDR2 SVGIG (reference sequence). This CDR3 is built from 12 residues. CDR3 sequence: CARSGTGEKLFF.

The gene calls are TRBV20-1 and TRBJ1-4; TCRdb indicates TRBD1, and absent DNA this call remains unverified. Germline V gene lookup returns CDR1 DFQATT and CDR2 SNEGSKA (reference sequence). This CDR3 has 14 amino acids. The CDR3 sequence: CSAETGQSDEKLFF.

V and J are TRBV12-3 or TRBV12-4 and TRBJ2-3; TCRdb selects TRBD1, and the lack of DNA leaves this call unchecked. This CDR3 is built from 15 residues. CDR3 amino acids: CASSRAGQGADTQYF.

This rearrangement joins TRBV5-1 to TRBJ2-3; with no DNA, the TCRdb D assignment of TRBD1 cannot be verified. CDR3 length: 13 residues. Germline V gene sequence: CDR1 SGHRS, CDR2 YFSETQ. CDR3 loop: CASSVSGEYTQYF. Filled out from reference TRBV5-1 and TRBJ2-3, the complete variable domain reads KAGVTQTPRYLIKTRGQQVTLSCSPISGHRSVSWYQQTPGQGLQFLFEYFSETQRNKGNFPGRFSGRQFSNSRSEMNVSTLELGDSALYLCASSVSGEYTQYFGPGTRLTVL.

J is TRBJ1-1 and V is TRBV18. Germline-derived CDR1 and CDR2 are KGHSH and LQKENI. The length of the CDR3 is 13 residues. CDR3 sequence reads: CASSPMVNTEAFF. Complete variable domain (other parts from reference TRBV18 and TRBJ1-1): NAGVMQNPRHLVRRRGQEARLRCSPMKGHSHVYWYRQLPEEGLKFMVYLQKENIIDESGMPKERFSAEFPKEGPSILRIQQVVRGDSAAYFCASSPMVNTEAFFGQGTRLTVV.

CDR3 in amino acids: CASSQDLEAGGYEQYF. The chain carries TRBV4-1 and TRBJ2-7; TCRdb outputs TRBD2, but without DNA this stays unchecked. The CDR3 totals 16 residues. Per the germline V gene, CDR1 is MGHRA and CDR2 is YSYEKL.

The CDR3 here is CASSPVPGLNEQFF. The rearrangement joins TRBV7-3 to TRBJ2-1; TCRdb outputs TRBD1, but without DNA this stays unchecked. The CDR3 is 14 amino acids. Germline loops: CDR1 SGHTA, CDR2 FQGTGA.

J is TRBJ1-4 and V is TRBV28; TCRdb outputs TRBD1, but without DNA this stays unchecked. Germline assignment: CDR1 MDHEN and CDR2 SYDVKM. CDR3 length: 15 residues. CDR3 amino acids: CASSLKGGSNEKLFF.

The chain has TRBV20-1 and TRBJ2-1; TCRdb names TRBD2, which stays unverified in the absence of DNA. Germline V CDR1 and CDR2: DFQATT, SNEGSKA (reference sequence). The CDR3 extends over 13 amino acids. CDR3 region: CSAGTSGYNEQFF.